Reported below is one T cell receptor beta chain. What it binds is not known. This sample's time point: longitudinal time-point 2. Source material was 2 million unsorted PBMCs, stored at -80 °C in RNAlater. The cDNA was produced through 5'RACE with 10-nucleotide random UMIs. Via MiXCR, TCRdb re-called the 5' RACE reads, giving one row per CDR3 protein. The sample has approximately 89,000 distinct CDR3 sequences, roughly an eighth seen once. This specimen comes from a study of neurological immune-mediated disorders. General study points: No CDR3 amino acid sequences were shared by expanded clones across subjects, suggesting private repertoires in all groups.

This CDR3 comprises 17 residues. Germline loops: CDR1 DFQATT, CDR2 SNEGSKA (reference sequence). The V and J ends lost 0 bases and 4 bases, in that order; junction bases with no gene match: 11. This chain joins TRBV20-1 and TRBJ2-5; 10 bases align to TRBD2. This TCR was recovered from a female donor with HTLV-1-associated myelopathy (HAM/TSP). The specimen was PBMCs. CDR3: CSARDAQAGGWRETQYF. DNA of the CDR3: TGCAGTGCTAGAGATGCCCAAGCGGGGGGGTGGAGAGAGACCCAGTACTTC.